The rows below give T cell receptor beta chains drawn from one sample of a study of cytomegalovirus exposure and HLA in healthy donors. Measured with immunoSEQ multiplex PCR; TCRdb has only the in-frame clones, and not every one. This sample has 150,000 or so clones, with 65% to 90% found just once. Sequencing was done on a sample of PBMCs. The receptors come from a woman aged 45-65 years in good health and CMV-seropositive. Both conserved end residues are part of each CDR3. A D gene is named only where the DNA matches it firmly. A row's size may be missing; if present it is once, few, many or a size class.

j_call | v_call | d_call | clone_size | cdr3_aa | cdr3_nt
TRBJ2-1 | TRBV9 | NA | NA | CASSVDSVGYNEQFF | TGTGCCAGCAGCGTCGACAGCGTAGGTTACAATGAGCAGTTCTTC
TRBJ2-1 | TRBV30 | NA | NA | CAWSVRGGRGNEQFF | TGTGCCTGGAGTGTACGCGGGGGCCGTGGTAATGAGCAGTTCTTC
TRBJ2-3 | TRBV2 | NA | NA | CASSDQSNTQYF | TGTGCCAGCAGTGACCAGTCGAATACGCAGTATTTT
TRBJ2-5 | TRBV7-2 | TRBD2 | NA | CASSLVLAGGGLQETQYF | TGTGCCAGCAGCTTAGTACTAGCGGGGGGAGGATTACAAGAGACCCAGTACTTC
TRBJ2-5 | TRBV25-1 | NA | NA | CASTSAVTGETQYF | TGTGCCAGCACTTCGGCAGTGACGGGGGAGACCCAGTACTTC
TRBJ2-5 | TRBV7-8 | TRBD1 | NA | CASSLTGQGFETQYF | TGTGCCAGCAGCTTAACGGGACAGGGATTTGAGACCCAGTACTTC
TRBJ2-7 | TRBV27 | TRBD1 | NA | CATPGQGTYEQYF | TGTGCCACCCCCGGACAGGGGACCTACGAGCAGTACTTC
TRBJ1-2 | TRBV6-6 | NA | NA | CASRPTGNYGYTF | TGTGCCAGCAGGCCCACAGGAAACTATGGCTACACCTTC
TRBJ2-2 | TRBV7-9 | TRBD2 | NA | CSSSLVPSGRTGELFF | TGTTCCAGCAGCTTAGTCCCTAGCGGGCGTACCGGGGAGCTGTTTTTT
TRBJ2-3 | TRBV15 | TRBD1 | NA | CATSRYEGQGTDTQYF | TGTGCCACCAGCAGATACGAGGGACAGGGTACAGATACGCAGTATTTT
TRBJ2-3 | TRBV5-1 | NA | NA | CASSLEGQSDTQYF | TGCGCCAGCAGCTTGGAGGGACAATCAGATACGCAGTATTTT
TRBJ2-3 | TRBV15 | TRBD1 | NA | CATSRPSRGQGWADTQYF | TGTGCCACCAGCAGACCCTCCCGGGGACAGGGGTGGGCAGATACGCAGTATTTT
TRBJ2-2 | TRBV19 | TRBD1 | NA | CATKLTGWGTGELFF | TGTGCCACCAAACTGACAGGGTGGGGCACCGGGGAGCTGTTTTTT
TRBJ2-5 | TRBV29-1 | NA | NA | CSVEDLGQSDQETQYF | TGCAGCGTTGAAGATCTCGGACAGAGTGACCAAGAGACCCAGTACTTC
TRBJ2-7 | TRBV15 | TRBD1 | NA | CATSREGQAYEQYF | TGTGCCACCAGCAGGGAAGGACAGGCCTACGAGCAGTACTTC
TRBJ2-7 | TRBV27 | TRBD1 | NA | CASSPGQGIYYEQYF | TGTGCCAGCAGCCCGGGACAGGGCATCTACTACGAGCAGTACTTC
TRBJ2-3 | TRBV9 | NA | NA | CASSPGQTHTDTQYF | TGTGCCAGCAGCCCCGGACAGACTCACACAGATACGCAGTATTTT
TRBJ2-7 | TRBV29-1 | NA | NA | CSVEGTEAYEQYF | TGCAGCGTTGAAGGGACAGAAGCCTACGAGCAGTACTTC
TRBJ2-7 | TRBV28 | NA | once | CASSRSGVYEQYF | TGTGCCAGCTCCCGCTCCGGGGTCTACGAGCAGTACTTC
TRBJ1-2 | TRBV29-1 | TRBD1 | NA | CSVEGGTGNYGYTF | TGCAGCGTTGAAGGTGGGACAGGAAACTATGGCTACACCTTC
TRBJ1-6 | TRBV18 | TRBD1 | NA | CASSGQGAPSPLHF | TGTGCCAGCTCGGGACAGGGGGCTCCTTCACCCCTCCACTTT
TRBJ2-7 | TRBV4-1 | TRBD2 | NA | CASSRSGGAYEQYF | TGCGCCAGCAGCCGGAGCGGGGGGGCCTACGAGCAGTACTTC
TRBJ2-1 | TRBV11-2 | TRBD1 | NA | CASSLRGGPTVEQFF | TGTGCCAGCAGCTTACGAGGGGGCCCCACAGTTGAGCAGTTCTTC
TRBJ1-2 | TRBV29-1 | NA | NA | CAVQNAGDLGYTF | TGCGCAGTGCAGAATGCGGGGGATCTGGGCTACACCTTC
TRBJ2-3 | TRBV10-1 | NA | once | CAVSAYLAKTIDTQYF | TGCGCCGTCTCAGCGTACCTAGCGAAAACGATTGATACGCAGTATTTT
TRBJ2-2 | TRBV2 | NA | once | CASSEAYGMAAGELFF | TGTGCCAGCAGTGAAGCCTACGGCATGGCGGCCGGGGAGCTGTTTTTT
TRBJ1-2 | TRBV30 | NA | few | CAWSKGGPYGYTF | TGTGCCTGGAGTAAGGGAGGCCCCTATGGCTACACCTTC
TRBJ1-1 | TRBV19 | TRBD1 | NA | CASHSMGQGAEAFF | TGTGCCAGTCACTCAATGGGACAGGGGGCTGAAGCTTTCTTT
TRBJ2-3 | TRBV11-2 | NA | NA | CASSLARGGSDTQYF | TGTGCCAGCAGCTTAGCCAGGGGCGGGTCAGATACGCAGTATTTT
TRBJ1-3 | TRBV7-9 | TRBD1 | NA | CASSLWSGTGMSGNTIYF | TGTGCCAGCAGCTTATGGAGCGGGACAGGGATGTCTGGAAACACCATATATTTT
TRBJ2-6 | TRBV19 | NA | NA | CASSIAQGANVLTF | TGTGCCAGTAGTATAGCACAGGGCGCCAACGTCCTGACTTTC
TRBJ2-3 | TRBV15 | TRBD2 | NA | CATSRDLTAGGLSDTQYF | TGTGCCACCAGCAGAGATTTGACGGCGGGGGGGCTGTCGGATACGCAGTATTTT
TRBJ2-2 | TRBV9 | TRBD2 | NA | CASSPRLAGDTGELFF | TGTGCCAGCAGCCCTCGACTAGCGGGGGACACCGGGGAGCTGTTTTTT
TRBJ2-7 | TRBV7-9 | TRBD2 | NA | CASSSLAGGYEQYF | TGTGCCAGCAGCTCCCTAGCGGGGGGCTACGAGCAGTACTTC
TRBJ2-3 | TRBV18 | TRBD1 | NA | CASSADRASTDTQYF | TGTGCCAGCTCAGCCGACAGGGCCAGCACAGATACGCAGTATTTT
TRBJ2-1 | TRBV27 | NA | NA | CASSLAGYNEQFF | TGTGCCAGCAGTTTAGCAGGCTACAATGAGCAGTTCTTC
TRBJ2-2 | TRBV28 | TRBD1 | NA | CASTAGGKTGELFF | TGTGCCAGCACGGCAGGGGGCAAGACCGGGGAGCTGTTTTTT
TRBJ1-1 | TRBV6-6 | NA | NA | CASSYSLTENTEAFF | TGTGCCAGCAGTTACTCGTTGACAGAAAACACTGAAGCTTTCTTT
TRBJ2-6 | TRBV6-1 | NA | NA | CASSEHPGAGANVLTF | TGTGCCAGCAGTGAACATCCAGGGGCTGGGGCCAACGTCCTGACTTTC
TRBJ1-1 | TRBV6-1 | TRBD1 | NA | CASSLAGGRNTEAFF | TGTGCCAGCAGCCTGGCAGGGGGCAGGAACACTGAAGCTTTCTTT
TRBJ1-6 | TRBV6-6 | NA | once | CASSYSQVYNSPLHF | TGTGCCAGCAGTTACTCGCAGGTGTATAATTCACCCCTCCACTTT
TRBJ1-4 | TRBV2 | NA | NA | CASRYWGGKLFF | TGTGCCAGCAGATACTGGGGAGGAAAACTGTTTTTT